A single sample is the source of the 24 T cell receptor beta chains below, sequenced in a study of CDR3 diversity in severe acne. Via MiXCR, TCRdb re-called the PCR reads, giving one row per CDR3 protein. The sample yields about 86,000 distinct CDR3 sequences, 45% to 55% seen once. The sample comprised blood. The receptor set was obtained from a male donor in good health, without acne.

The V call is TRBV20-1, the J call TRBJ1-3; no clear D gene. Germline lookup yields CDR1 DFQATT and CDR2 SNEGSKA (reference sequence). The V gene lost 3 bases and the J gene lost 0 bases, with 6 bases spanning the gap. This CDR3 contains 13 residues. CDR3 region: CSASTVSGNTIYF. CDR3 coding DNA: TGCAGTGCTAGTACCGTCTCTGGAAACACCATATATTTT.

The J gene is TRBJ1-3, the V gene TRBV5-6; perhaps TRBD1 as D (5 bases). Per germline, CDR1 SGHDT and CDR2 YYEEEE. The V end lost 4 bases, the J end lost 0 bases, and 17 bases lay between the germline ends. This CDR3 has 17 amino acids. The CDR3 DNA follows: TGTGCCAGCAGCGTTGAAGTCCCGGGGGGCTCTGGAAACACCATATATTTT. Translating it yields CASSVEVPGGSGNTIYF. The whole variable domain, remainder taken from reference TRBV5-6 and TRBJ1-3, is DAGVTQSPTHLIKTRGQQVTLRCSPKSGHDTVSWYQQALGQGPQFIFQYYEEEERQRGNFPDRFSGHQFPNYSSELNVNALLLGDSALYLCASSVEVPGGSGNTIYFGEGSWLTVV.

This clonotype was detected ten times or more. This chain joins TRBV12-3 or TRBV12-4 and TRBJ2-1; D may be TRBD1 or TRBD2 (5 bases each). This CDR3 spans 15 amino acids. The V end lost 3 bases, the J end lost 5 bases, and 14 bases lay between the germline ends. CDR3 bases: TGTGCCAGCAGTTTTTCGGGACGGATCAACAATGAGCAGTTCTTC. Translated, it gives CASSFSGRINNEQFF.

The CDR3 spells CSAQTSNQPQHF. CDR3 coding DNA: TGCAGTGCTCAGACAAGCAATCAGCCCCAGCATTTT. The chain combines TRBV20-1 with TRBJ1-5, with D uncertain. The CDR3 has 12 amino acids. Germline lookup yields CDR1 DFQATT and CDR2 SNEGSKA (reference sequence). The V end was cut by 5 bases, the J end by 1 base, with 6 bases between.

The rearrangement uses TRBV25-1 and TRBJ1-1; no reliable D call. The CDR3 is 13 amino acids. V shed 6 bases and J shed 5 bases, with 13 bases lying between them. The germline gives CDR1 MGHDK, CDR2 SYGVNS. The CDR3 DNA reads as TGTGCCAGCAGCTTAGAATGGGGTACTGAAGCTTTCTTT. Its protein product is CASSLEWGTEAFF.

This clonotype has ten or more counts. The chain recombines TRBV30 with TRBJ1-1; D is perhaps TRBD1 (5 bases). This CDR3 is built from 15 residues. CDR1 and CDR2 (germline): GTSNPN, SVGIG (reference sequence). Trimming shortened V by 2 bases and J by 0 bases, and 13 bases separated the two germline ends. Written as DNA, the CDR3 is TGTGCCTGGAGTCTATGGGCGGGGGTGAACACTGAAGCTTTCTTT. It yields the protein CAWSLWAGVNTEAFF.

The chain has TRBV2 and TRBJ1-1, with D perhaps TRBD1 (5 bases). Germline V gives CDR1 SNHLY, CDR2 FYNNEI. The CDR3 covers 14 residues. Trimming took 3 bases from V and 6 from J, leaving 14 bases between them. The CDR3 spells CASSDLIRGAEAFF. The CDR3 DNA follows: TGTGCCAGCAGTGACCTTATAAGAGGGGCTGAAGCTTTCTTT.

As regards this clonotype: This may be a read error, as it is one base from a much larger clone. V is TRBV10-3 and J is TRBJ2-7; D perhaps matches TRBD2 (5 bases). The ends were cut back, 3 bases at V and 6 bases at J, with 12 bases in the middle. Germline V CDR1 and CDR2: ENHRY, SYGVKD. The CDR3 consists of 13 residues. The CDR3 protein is CAISEAAACEQYF. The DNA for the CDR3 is TGTGCCATCAGTGAAGCGGCCGCGTGCGAGCAGTACTTC.

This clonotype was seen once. The CDR3 spells CASSTGTGSQETQYF. In nucleotides, the CDR3 is TGTGCCAGTAGTACCGGGACAGGGTCCCAAGAGACCCAGTACTTC. V is TRBV19 and J is TRBJ2-5; 9 positions agree with TRBD1. J was trimmed by 1 base and V by 4 bases; bases with no gene match: 4. The CDR3 totals 15 residues. The germline V gene has CDR1 LNHDA and CDR2 SQIVND (reference sequence). The full variable domain, in which reference TRBV19 and TRBJ2-5 provide the parts outside the CDR3, is DGGITQSPKYLFRKEGQNVTLSCEQNLNHDAMYWYRQDPGQGLRLIYYSQIVNDFQKGDIAEGYSVSREKKESFPLTVTSAQKNPTAFYLCASSTGTGSQETQYFGPGTRLLVL.

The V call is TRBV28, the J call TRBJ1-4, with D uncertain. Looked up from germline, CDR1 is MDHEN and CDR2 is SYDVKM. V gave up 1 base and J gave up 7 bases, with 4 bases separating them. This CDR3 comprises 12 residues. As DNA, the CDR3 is TGTGCCAGCAGTTTATTGGGTGAAAAACTGTTTTTT. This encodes CASSLLGEKLFF.

The CDR3 nucleotides are TGTGCCAGCAGTGGTGCGGACAAGAACACTGAAGCTTTCTTT. Protein sequence: CASSGADKNTEAFF. This sequence joins TRBV2 and TRBJ1-1; TRBD1 is a possible D gene (5 bases). The CDR3 loop spans 14 amino acids. CDR1 and CDR2 from the germline V gene are SNHLY and FYNNEI. The ends were cut back, 4 bases at V and 1 base at J, with 10 bases in the middle.

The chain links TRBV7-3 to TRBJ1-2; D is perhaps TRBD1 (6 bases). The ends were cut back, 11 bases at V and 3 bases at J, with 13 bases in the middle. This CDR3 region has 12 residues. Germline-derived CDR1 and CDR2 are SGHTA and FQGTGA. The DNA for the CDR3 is TGTGCCTGGGGGCCCGGCGACTATGGCTACACCTTC. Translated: CAWGPGDYGYTF. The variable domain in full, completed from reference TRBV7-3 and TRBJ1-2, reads GAGVSQTPSNKVTEKGKYVELRCDPISGHTALYWYRQSLGQGPEFLIYFQGTGAADDSGLPNDRFFAVRPEGSVSTLKIQRTERGDSAVYLCAWGPGDYGYTFGSGTRLTVV.

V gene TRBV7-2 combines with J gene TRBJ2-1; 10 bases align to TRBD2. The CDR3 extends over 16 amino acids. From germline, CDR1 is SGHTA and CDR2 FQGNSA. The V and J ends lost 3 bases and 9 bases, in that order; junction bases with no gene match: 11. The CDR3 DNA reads TGTGCCAGCAGCTTGACTAGCGGGTCCTACCGAGGTGAGCAGTTCTTC. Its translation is CASSLTSGSYRGEQFF.

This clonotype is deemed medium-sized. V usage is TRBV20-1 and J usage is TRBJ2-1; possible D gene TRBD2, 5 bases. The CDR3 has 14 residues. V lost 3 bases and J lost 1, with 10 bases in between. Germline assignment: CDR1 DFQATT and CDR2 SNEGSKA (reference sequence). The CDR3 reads CSASSGWSYNEQFF. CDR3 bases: TGCAGTGCTAGTTCGGGATGGTCCTACAATGAGCAGTTCTTC.

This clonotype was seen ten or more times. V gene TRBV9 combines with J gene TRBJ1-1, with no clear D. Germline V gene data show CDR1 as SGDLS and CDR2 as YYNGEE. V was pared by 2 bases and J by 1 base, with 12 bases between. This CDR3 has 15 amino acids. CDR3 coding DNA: TGTGCCAGCAGCGTTAGCGGGGTGGGGAACACTGAAGCTTTCTTT. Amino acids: CASSVSGVGNTEAFF.

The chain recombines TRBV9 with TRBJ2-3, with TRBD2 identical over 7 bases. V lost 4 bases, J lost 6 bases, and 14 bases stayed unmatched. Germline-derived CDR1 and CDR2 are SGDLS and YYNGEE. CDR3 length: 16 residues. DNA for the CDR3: TGTGCCAGCAGCCCGATGCTAGCGGAGGGGCGTGATACGCAGTATTTT. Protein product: CASSPMLAEGRDTQYF.

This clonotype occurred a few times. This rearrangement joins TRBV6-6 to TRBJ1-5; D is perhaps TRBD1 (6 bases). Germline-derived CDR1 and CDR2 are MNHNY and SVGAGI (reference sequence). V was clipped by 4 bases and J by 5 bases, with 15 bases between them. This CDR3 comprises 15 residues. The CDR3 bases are TGTGCCAGCAGTTTTTGGACAGAACGGCATCAGCCCCAGCATTTT. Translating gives CASSFWTERHQPQHF.

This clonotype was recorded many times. Here the CDR3 reads CATSETGTDTGELFF. For the CDR3, the DNA is TGTGCCACCAGTGAAACAGGGACGGACACCGGGGAGCTGTTTTTT. The chain combines TRBV24-1 with TRBJ2-2; maybe TRBD1 (6 bases). The CDR3 contains 15 residues. The V end was cut by 4 bases, the J end by 3 bases, with 11 bases between. Germline assignment: CDR1 KGHDR and CDR2 SFDVKD.

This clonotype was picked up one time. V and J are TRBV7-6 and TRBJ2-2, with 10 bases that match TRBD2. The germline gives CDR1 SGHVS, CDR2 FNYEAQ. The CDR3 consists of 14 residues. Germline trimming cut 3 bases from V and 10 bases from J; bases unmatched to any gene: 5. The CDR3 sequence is CASSLSGRAQELFF. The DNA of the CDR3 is TGTGCCAGCAGCTTGAGCGGGAGGGCCCAGGAGCTGTTTTTT. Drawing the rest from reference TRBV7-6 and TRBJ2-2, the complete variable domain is GAGVSQSPRYKVTKRGQDVALRCDPISGHVSLYWYRQALGQGPEFLTYFNYEAQQDKSGLPNDRFSAERPEGSISTLTIQRTEQRDSAMYRCASSLSGRAQELFFGEGSRLTVL.

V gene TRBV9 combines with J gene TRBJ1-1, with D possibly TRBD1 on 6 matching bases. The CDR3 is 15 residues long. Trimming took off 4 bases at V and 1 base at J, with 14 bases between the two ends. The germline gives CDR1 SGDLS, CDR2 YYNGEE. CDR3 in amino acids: CASSSPGAGNTEAFF. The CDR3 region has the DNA TGTGCCAGCAGCTCACCAGGGGCGGGGAACACTGAAGCTTTCTTT. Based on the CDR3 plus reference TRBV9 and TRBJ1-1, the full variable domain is DSGVTQTPKHLITATGQRVTLRCSPRSGDLSVYWYQQSLDQGLQFLIQYYNGEERAKGNILERFSAQQFPDLHSELNLSSLELGDSALYFCASSSPGAGNTEAFFGQGTRLTVV.

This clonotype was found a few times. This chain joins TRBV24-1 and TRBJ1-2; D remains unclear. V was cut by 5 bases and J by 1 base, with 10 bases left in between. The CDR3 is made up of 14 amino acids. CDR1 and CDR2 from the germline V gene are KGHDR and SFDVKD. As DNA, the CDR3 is TGTGCCACCAGTGCAGCACAAATTAACTATGGCTACACCTTC. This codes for CATSAAQINYGYTF.

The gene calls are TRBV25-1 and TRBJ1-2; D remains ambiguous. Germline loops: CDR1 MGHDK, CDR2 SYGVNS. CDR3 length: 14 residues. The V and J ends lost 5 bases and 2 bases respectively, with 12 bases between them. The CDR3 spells CASSLRSINYGYTF. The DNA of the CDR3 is TGTGCCAGCAGTTTAAGGTCCATAAACTATGGCTACACCTTC.

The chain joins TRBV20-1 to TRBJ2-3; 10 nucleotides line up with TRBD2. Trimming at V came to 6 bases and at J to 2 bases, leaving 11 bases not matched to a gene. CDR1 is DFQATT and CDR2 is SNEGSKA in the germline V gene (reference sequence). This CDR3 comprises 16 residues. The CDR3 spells CSAPRQLAGLTDTQYF. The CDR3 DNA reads TGCAGTGCCCCCCGTCAACTAGCGGGACTCACAGATACGCAGTATTTT.

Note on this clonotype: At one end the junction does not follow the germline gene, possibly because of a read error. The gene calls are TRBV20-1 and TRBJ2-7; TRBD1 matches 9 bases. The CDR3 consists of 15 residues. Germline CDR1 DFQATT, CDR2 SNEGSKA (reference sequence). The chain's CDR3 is CGARLSGQGGDEQYF. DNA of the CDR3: TGCGGTGCCAGACTCTCGGGACAGGGTGGCGACGAGCAGTACTTC.